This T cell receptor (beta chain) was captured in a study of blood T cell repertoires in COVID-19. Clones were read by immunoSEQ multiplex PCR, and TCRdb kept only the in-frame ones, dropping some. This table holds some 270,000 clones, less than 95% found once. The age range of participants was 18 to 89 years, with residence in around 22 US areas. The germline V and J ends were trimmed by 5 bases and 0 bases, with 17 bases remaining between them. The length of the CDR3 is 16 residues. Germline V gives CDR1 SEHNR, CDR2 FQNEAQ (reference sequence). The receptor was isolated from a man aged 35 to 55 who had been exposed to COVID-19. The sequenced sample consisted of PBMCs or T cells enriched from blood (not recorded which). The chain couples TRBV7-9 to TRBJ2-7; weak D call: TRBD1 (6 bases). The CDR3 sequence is CASSTDSHRVSYEQYF. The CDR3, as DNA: TGTGCCAGCAGCACAGACTCCCACAGGGTCTCCTACGAGCAGTACTTC.